Sequencing of this T cell receptor (beta chain) was carried out in a study of blood T cell repertoires in COVID-19. This CDR3 has 14 amino acids. Germline V lookup: CDR1 SNHLY, CDR2 FYNNEI. With 7 bases clipped from V and 2 bases from J, the junction kept 6 bases outside the gene matches. Per the authors' pipeline: Nucleated cell number was recorded as an estimate derived from reference gene primer amplification. Data came from immunoSEQ multiplex PCR; TCRdb stores just in-frame clones and leaves some out. V, J and clone size were drawn from that table, and D and trimming were deduced from the DNA. The repertoire holds 300,000 to 450,000 clones, with 85% as singletons.

The chain combines TRBV2 with TRBJ1-2; 8 bases line up with TRBD1. Sequencing was performed on peripheral blood. This TCR was recovered from a woman in her late teens or twenties with acute or convalescent COVID-19. The CDR3 coding sequence is TGTGCCAGCACCTCCCGGACAGGGAACTATGGCTACACCTTC. This gives the protein CASTSRTGNYGYTF.